A single sample gave rise to the 27 T cell receptor beta chains below, sequenced in a study of blood T cells in healthy people across ages. It was with a sample-barcoded 5' primer and a J-beta primer mix that a second PCR of roughly 6 to 12 cycles was run. MiXCR, run by TCRdb on the 5' RACE reads, gives a single entry per CDR3 protein. Here the sample spans about 1 million distinct CDR3 sequences, more than 35% being singletons. The material sequenced was blood. These receptors originate from a woman aged 60-70 years in good health.

The J gene is TRBJ2-3, the V gene TRBV7-2; 12 nucleotides align to TRBD2. The CDR3 sequence is 16 residues long. Per germline, CDR1 SGHTA and CDR2 FQGNSA. V lost 6 bases, J lost 4 bases, and 8 bases stayed unmatched. This CDR3 is CASRIGLAGNADTQYF. CDR3 in DNA: TGTGCCAGCAGGATCGGACTAGCGGGGAACGCAGATACGCAGTATTTT.

This chain connects TRBV3-1 to TRBJ2-7; 11 bases line up with TRBD2. This CDR3 contains 16 residues. Germline CDR1 LGHDT, CDR2 YNNKEL (reference sequence). Trimming at V came to 2 bases and at J to 5 bases, leaving 8 bases not matched to a gene. CDR3 nucleotide sequence: TGTGCCAGCAGCCAATCCATAGCGGGAGGGTATAACGAGCAGTACTTC. It yields the protein CASSQSIAGGYNEQYF.

The chain joins TRBV28 to TRBJ2-5, with D maybe TRBD2 (5 bases). The CDR3 contains 16 residues. V lost 6 bases to trimming and J lost 3 bases, with 20 bases between them. The germline V gene encodes CDR1 MDHEN and CDR2 SYDVKM. The CDR3 loop reads CASSRQSGAPKETQYF. The CDR3 DNA sequence: TGTGCCAGCAGCCGCCAGAGCGGTGCCCCCAAAGAGACCCAGTACTTC.

The chain recombines TRBV29-1 with TRBJ2-4; TRBD1 matches 9 bases. V was clipped by 4 bases and J by 1 base; unmatched bases: 11. The V gene's germline CDR1 is SQVTM and CDR2 ANQGSEA. The CDR3 totals 17 residues. CDR3 in DNA: TGCAGCGTTGTTAAGAACAGGGGGCGATTGGCCAAAAACATTCAGTACTTC. Translating gives CSVVKNRGRLAKNIQYF. The variable domain in full, completed from reference TRBV29-1 and TRBJ2-4, reads SAVISQKPSRDICQRGTSLTIQCQVDSQVTMMFWYRQQPGQSLTLIATANQGSEATYESGFVIDKFPISRPNLTFSTLTVSNMSPEDSSIYLCSVVKNRGRLAKNIQYFGAGTRLSVL.

The J gene is TRBJ2-5, the V gene TRBV11-2, with no clear D. Trimming left V 4 bases short and J 2 bases short, with 11 bases between. From germline, CDR1 is SGHAT and CDR2 FQNNGV. The length of the CDR3 is 14 residues. The CDR3 nucleotides are TGTGCCAGCAGCTCACCGATGGGGCAAGAGACCCAGTACTTC. It encodes CASSSPMGQETQYF.

Comment on this clonotype: This clone may be a read error of a much larger clone one base away. The chain combines TRBV2 with TRBJ2-5, with TRBD1 matching over 10 bases. The J call may be in error: the DNA end matches TRBJ2-7 better. Germline CDR1 is SNHLY and CDR2 is FYNNEI. The CDR3 length is 15 residues. The CDR3 DNA sequence: TGTGCCGGCAAGGGTAGGGGACAGGGGACCTACGAGCAGTACTTC. It yields the protein CAGKGRGQGTYEQYF.

The genes are TRBV6-2 or TRBV6-3 and TRBJ2-1; the match to TRBD2 covers 10 bases. V was pared by 11 bases and J by 6 bases, with 10 bases of the junction left unmatched. Per the germline V gene, CDR1 is MNHEY and CDR2 is SVGEGT. The CDR3 runs 14 residues. The CDR3 loop reads CAGGRAGGSNEQFF. CDR3 in DNA: TGTGCCGGAGGACGAGCGGGAGGGTCCAATGAGCAGTTCTTC.

This clonotype was recorded a few times. The V call is TRBV28, the J call TRBJ2-4; 8 bases are a match to TRBD1. The J call may be wrong; the DNA end is better matched by TRBJ2-7. The CDR3 has 15 amino acids. CDR1 is MDHEN, CDR2 SYDVKM, per germline. CDR3 in DNA: TGTGCCAGCAGTTACACCGGGACAGGAACCTACGAGCAGTACTTC. Its translation is CASSYTGTGTYEQYF.

The CDR3 coding sequence is TGTGCCACTTCACCACCCTCGACTAGGCTAGGGGGCAATGAGCAGTACTTC. This encodes CATSPPSTRLGGNEQYF. The chain recombines TRBV11-2 with TRBJ2-4; a possible D gene is TRBD1 (7 bases). Deletions cut 10 bases from V and 13 bases from J, with 35 bases between. The CDR3 consists of 17 residues. Germline loops: CDR1 SGHAT, CDR2 FQNNGV. The full variable domain, in which reference TRBV11-2 and TRBJ2-4 provide the parts outside the CDR3, is EAGVAQSPRYKIIEKRQSVAFWCNPISGHATLYWYQQILGQGPKLLIQFQNNGVVDDSQLPKDRFSAERLKGVDSTLKIQPAKLEDSAVYLCATSPPSTRLGGNEQYFGAGTRLSVL.

This clonotype was picked up one time. For the CDR3, the DNA is TGCAGCGTTGAAGGGTCTAGCTCCTACAATGAGCAGTACTTC. Translated, it gives CSVEGSSSYNEQYF. The gene calls are TRBV29-1 and TRBJ2-7; D may be TRBD2 (5 bases). There are 14 residues in the CDR3. The V end lost 1 base, the J end lost 7 bases, and 17 bases lay between the germline ends. Germline values: CDR1 SQVTM, CDR2 ANQGSEA.

This clonotype has only a few counts. The chain is built from TRBV11-2 and TRBJ2-7; a possible D gene is TRBD2 (6 bases). This CDR3 has 14 amino acids. Deletions cut 0 bases from V and 7 bases from J, with 13 bases between. In germline, CDR1 is SGHAT, CDR2 FQNNGV. Here the CDR3 reads CASSLDSGRWEQYF. Written as DNA, the CDR3 is TGTGCCAGCAGCTTAGATAGCGGTCGGTGGGAGCAGTACTTC.

V usage is TRBV9 and J usage is TRBJ2-7; D is possibly TRBD2 (5 bases). Per germline, CDR1 SGDLS and CDR2 YYNGEE. The CDR3 runs to 15 residues. V shed 4 bases and J shed 0 bases, with 14 bases lying between them. CDR3: CASSTSPGNSYEQYF. CDR3 coding DNA: TGTGCCAGCAGCACTTCCCCCGGGAACTCCTACGAGCAGTACTTC.

This clonotype was seen a handful of times. The chain recombines TRBV20-1 with TRBJ2-7, with a tentative D call TRBD1 (6 bases). V dropped 6 bases and J dropped 5 bases, with 14 bases sitting between them. There are 12 residues in the CDR3. CDR1 DFQATT and CDR2 SNEGSKA come from the germline V gene (reference sequence). The CDR3 sequence: CSATLGADEQYF. In DNA, the CDR3 is TGCAGTGCCACCCTGGGGGCCGACGAGCAGTACTTC.

V and J are TRBV6-5 and TRBJ1-2; possible D gene TRBD1, 5 bases. Germline CDR1 MNHEY, CDR2 SVGAGI. The CDR3 has 14 residues. V was trimmed by 6 bases and J by 2 bases, leaving 13 bases between them. CDR3 DNA: TGTGCCAGCAGGGGCGGGGGTAGGAACTATGGCTACACCTTC. Amino acid sequence: CASRGGGRNYGYTF.

The V call is TRBV11-2, the J call TRBJ2-2; 9 nucleotides line up with TRBD1. Germline CDR1 and CDR2: SGHAT and FQNNGV. The J segment lost 7 bases and the V segment lost 4 bases, leaving 4 bases of the junction unmatched. The CDR3 covers 14 residues. The CDR3 region is CASSWDRAGGELFF. The CDR3 DNA follows: TGTGCCAGCAGCTGGGACAGGGCAGGCGGGGAGCTGTTTTTT.

The chain recombines TRBV20-1 with TRBJ2-7, with 12 bases identical to TRBD2. The J call may be faulty, since TRBJ2-5 better matches the DNA end. CDR1 and CDR2 from the germline V gene are DFQATT and SNEGSKA (reference sequence). This CDR3 is 16 amino acids long. The CDR3 is CSAALAGGGRGETQYF. The CDR3 region has the DNA TGCAGTGCTGCGCTAGCGGGAGGGGGTCGGGGAGAGACCCAGTACTTC.

The rearrangement joins TRBV5-1 to TRBJ2-7; 12 bases are a match to TRBD1. V lost 4 bases and J lost 3; bases outside the gene matches: 5. The CDR3 consists of 15 residues. Per the germline V gene, CDR1 is SGHRS and CDR2 is YFSETQ. The CDR3, as DNA: TGCGCCAGCAGCGACGGGACAGGGGGCGGCTACGAGCAGTACTTC. This sequence encodes CASSDGTGGGYEQYF.

The chain links TRBV29-1 to TRBJ2-5; the match to TRBD2 covers 14 bases. The CDR3 has 14 amino acids. Germline V gene data show CDR1 as SQVTM and CDR2 as ANQGSEA. J lost 4 bases, V lost 4 bases, and 2 bases had no gene match. The chain's CDR3 is CSVGGTSGRETQYF. CDR3 sequence (DNA): TGCAGCGTTGGGGGGACTAGCGGGAGAGAGACCCAGTACTTC.

About this clonotype: One junction end disagrees with the germline gene, perhaps due to a read error. The chain carries TRBV6-2 or TRBV6-3 and TRBJ2-1; the match to TRBD2 covers 10 bases. There are 14 residues in the CDR3. CDR1 is MNHEY, CDR2 SVGEGT, per germline. The DNA for the CDR3 is TGTGCCAGCAGACTAGCGGGGACCTACAATGGGCAGTTCTTC. Residues: CASRLAGTYNGQFF.

The gene calls are TRBV5-1 and TRBJ2-5, with no clear D. Germline V gives CDR1 SGHRS, CDR2 YFSETQ. The V end was cut by 0 bases, the J end by 4 bases, with 19 bases between. There are 17 residues in the CDR3. This CDR3 is CASSLEGGVSYGETQYF. The CDR3 nucleotides are TGCGCCAGCAGCTTGGAGGGTGGTGTCAGCTATGGAGAGACCCAGTACTTC.

The chain recombines TRBV3-1 with TRBJ2-1; D is perhaps TRBD2 (6 bases). In germline, CDR1 is LGHDT, CDR2 YNNKEL (reference sequence). V was pared by 5 bases and J by 7 bases, with 12 bases between. The CDR3 has 13 residues. Here the CDR3 reads CASSKGLANEQFF. The CDR3 DNA reads as TGTGCCAGCAGCAAGGGTCTAGCGAATGAGCAGTTCTTC.

V and J are TRBV25-1 and TRBJ2-1; 8 nucleotides align to TRBD2. Germline values: CDR1 MGHDK, CDR2 SYGVNS. This CDR3 has 16 residues. The ends lost 6 bases at V and 2 bases at J; junction bases unmatched: 9. As DNA, the CDR3 is TGTGCCAGCAGCCCCACAGACGGGAGGGCCTACAATGAGCAGTTCTTC. Its protein product is CASSPTDGRAYNEQFF.

Concerning this clonotype itself: One end of the junction fails to match germline, which may point to a read error. For the CDR3, the DNA is TGTACCAGCAGACTCACTCGACAGACCTACGAGCAGTACTTC. Translated: CTSRLTRQTYEQYF. The chain recombines TRBV6-5 with TRBJ2-7, with D possibly matching TRBD1 (5 bases). Germline V gene sequence: CDR1 MNHEY, CDR2 SVGAGI. This CDR3 has 14 residues.

V usage is TRBV11-1 and J usage is TRBJ1-1; no firm D call. Germline assignment: CDR1 SGHAT and CDR2 FQDESV (reference sequence). Trimming removed 1 base at V and 4 bases at J, with 10 bases between. CDR3 length: 14 amino acids. DNA of the CDR3: TGTGCCAGCAGCTTAGAACTCAAAGGCACTGAAGCTTTCTTT. Residues: CASSLELKGTEAFF.

This clonotype was counted between two and nine times. This sequence joins TRBV2 and TRBJ2-5; possibly TRBD1 or TRBD2 for D (5 bases each). The CDR3 has 16 amino acids. Germline V lookup: CDR1 SNHLY, CDR2 FYNNEI. V dropped 8 bases and J dropped 11 bases, with 30 bases sitting between them. Here the CDR3 DNA reads TGTGCCAGCGGGGGTTTAGTTGAGAGTCCCTACAATGAGCAGTACTTC. This translates into CASGGLVESPYNEQYF.

The chain employs TRBV9 and TRBJ2-2, with TRBD2 matching over 10 bases. This CDR3 region has 15 residues. V lost 3 bases to trimming and J lost 5 bases; unmatched junction nucleotides: 4. The V gene's germline CDR1 is SGDLS and CDR2 YYNGEE. CDR3 sequence: CASSGVAGGTGELFF. In DNA, the CDR3 is TGTGCCAGCAGCGGCGTAGCGGGAGGTACCGGGGAGCTGTTTTTT.

The V gene is TRBV5-1, the J gene TRBJ1-2; D not certain. The germline V gene has CDR1 SGHRS and CDR2 YFSETQ. The CDR3 runs to 12 residues. The V gene lost 4 bases and the J gene lost 8 bases, with 12 bases spanning the gap. CDR3 region: CASSLDVQGYTF. CDR3 sequence (DNA): TGCGCCAGCAGCCTGGATGTGCAGGGCTACACCTTC.